These T cell receptor beta chains were read from a single sample in a study of cytomegalovirus exposure and HLA in healthy donors. Profiling relied on immunoSEQ multiplex PCR, and the TCRdb table lists in-frame clones only, not all of them. The sample totals 180,000 or so clones. Material: PBMCs. The receptors were sampled from a woman aged 18-29 years in good health and CMV-seropositive. The CDR3 runs from the conserved cysteine through the conserved F or W. A D gene is named only where the DNA matches it firmly.

V,J,D,DNA,CDR3
TRBV27,TRBJ2-1,-,TGTGCCAGCAGTTTAAGGAGCTCCTACAATGAGCAGTTCTTC,CASSLRSSYNEQFF
TRBV7-2,TRBJ2-5,TRBD2,TGTGCCAGCAGCTCCGGACTAGCGGGGGGTCAAGAGACCCAGTACTTC,CASSSGLAGGQETQYF
TRBV18,TRBJ2-3,TRBD2,TGTGCCAGCTCACCAACGACTAGCGGGAGCACAGATACGCAGTATTTT,CASSPTTSGSTDTQYF
TRBV5-4,TRBJ2-2,-,TGTGCCAGCAGCTTGGCCCAGGGCTACACCGGGGAGCTGTTTTTT,CASSLAQGYTGELFF
TRBV18,TRBJ2-7,-,TGTGCCAGCTCACGGGGACACCCTTCCTCCTACGAGCAGTACTTC,CASSRGHPSSYEQYF
TRBV5-6,TRBJ2-5,TRBD1,TGTGCCAGCAGCTTGGATGGCAGGGGGCGATTTGAGACCCAGTACTTC,CASSLDGRGRFETQYF
TRBV5-1,TRBJ2-1,-,TGCGCCAGCAGCATTAGCGGTAATGAGCAGTTCTTC,CASSISGNEQFF
TRBV10-3,TRBJ2-1,TRBD1,TGTGCCATCAGTACATCCGGGACAGAGGACAATGAGCAGTTCTTC,CAISTSGTEDNEQFF
TRBV4-2,TRBJ1-5,-,TGTGCCAGCAGCCGAAAACTGGGAGGTTTTAGCAATCAGCCCCAGCATTTT,CASSRKLGGFSNQPQHF
TRBV28,TRBJ1-1,-,TGTGCCAGCAGTTTATGGGGCCAGGGGCCCAACACTGAAGCTTTCTTT,CASSLWGQGPNTEAFF
TRBV5-5,TRBJ1-1,-,TGTGCCAGCACCCCCCTGGGAGGGACACCGAGCGCTGAAGCTTTCTTT,CASTPLGGTPSAEAFF
TRBV7-9,TRBJ1-3,-,TGTGCCAGCAGCCCTCCCTTTAGACTTGGAAACACCATATATTTT,CASSPPFRLGNTIYF
TRBV5-1,TRBJ1-4,-,TGCGCCAGCAGACGGGAAGCAACTAATGAAAAACTGTTTTTT,CASRREATNEKLFF
TRBV5-4,TRBJ1-3,-,TGTGCCAGCAGCTTTGGTAACAGGGCGAACCGACTCTCTGGAAACACCATATATTTT,CASSFGNRANRLSGNTIYF
TRBV11-2,TRBJ1-1,-,TGTGCCAGCAGCGGATTCCGGGGGGGCCAGGACACTGAAGCTTTCTTT,CASSGFRGGQDTEAFF
TRBV12-5,TRBJ2-7,-,TGTGCTAGTGGTTTGGTATCTGGGGGGGAGCAGTACTTC,CASGLVSGGEQYF
TRBV18,TRBJ2-1,-,TGTGCCAGCTCCCCATGGACAGCTTTGGGACAGTTCTTC,CASSPWTALGQFF
TRBV4-1,TRBJ1-2,-,TGCGCCAGCAGCCATGACATGGACAGCAGGGGCTATGGCTACACCTTC,CASSHDMDSRGYGYTF
TRBV7-2,TRBJ2-3,-,TGTGCCAGCAGCTTAGCGGGGAGCAAGGTTACGCAGTATTTT,CASSLAGSKVTQYF
TRBV19,TRBJ2-2,TRBD1,TGTGCCAGTAGTATGCAGGGGGCTTTTGCCGGGGAGCTGTTTTTT,CASSMQGAFAGELFF
TRBV7-9,TRBJ2-1,-,TGTGCCAGCAGCTTTGGTCTAGCGAGAGACAATGAGCAGTTCTTC,CASSFGLARDNEQFF
TRBV29-1,TRBJ2-3,-,TGCAGCATTGACAGGAGCACAGATACGCAGTATTTT,CSIDRSTDTQYF
TRBV7-2,TRBJ1-4,-,TGTGCCAGCAGCTCCCTCAATGAAAAACTGTTTTTT,CASSSLNEKLFF
TRBV7-2,TRBJ2-2,TRBD2,TGTGCCAGCAGCTCACTAGCGGGGGGGCCAATCACCGGGGAGCTGTTTTTT,CASSSLAGGPITGELFF
TRBV4-1,TRBJ1-6,-,TGCGCCAGCAGCCACGCGACTACAGGGACCTATAATTCACCCCTCCACTTT,CASSHATTGTYNSPLHF
TRBV6-5,TRBJ2-7,-,TGTGCCAGCAGTTACTCCTATTCGGAGGGCTACGAGCAGTACTTC,CASSYSYSEGYEQYF
TRBV7-9,TRBJ1-6,-,TGTGCCAGCACTTACAGGGTTAGCTCCTATAATTCACCCCTCCACTTT,CASTYRVSSYNSPLHF
TRBV18,TRBJ2-2,-,TGTGCCAGCTCACCACAGAGGGAGTACACCGGGGAGCTGTTTTTT,CASSPQREYTGELFF
TRBV30,TRBJ1-4,TRBD1,TGTGCCTGGAGTGGACGGACAGGTTTCGAAAAACTGTTTTTT,CAWSGRTGFEKLFF
TRBV29-1,TRBJ2-1,TRBD2,TGCAGCGTTGACCCGGGACTAGCGGGAGGGGGTCGCAATGAGCAGTTCTTC,CSVDPGLAGGGRNEQFF
TRBV30,TRBJ2-5,TRBD2,TGTGCCTGGAGTATCCAGGTACGGGGGGAGCAGTACTTC,CAWSIQVRGEQYF
TRBV28,TRBJ1-4,-,TGTGCCAGCAGTTTACTGGGGCAGACTAATGAAAAACTGTTTTTT,CASSLLGQTNEKLFF
TRBV27,TRBJ2-1,-,TGTGCCAGCACTCGGGACTCGGGTAGCGATGAGCAGTTCTTC,CASTRDSGSDEQFF
TRBV5-4,TRBJ2-7,-,TGTGCCAGCAGCTCTCGGGGCTACAGGGGAGGTTACGAGCAGTACTTC,CASSSRGYRGGYEQYF
TRBV19,TRBJ2-7,-,TGTGCCAGTAGCCTTCGTAGCGGTGGGGACGAGCAGTACTTC,CASSLRSGGDEQYF
TRBV11-2,TRBJ2-7,TRBD2,TGTGCCTTGCTCTGGCGGGGGGCAACTCTCGAGCAGTACTTC,CALLWRGATLEQYF
TRBV29-1,TRBJ2-5,-,TGCAGCGTCCAGGGGTCAAGGAACCAAGAGACCCAGTACTTC,CSVQGSRNQETQYF
TRBV7-3,TRBJ2-3,TRBD2,TGTGCCAGCAGCTCTCGGGGGGGCACAGATACGCAGTATTTT,CASSSRGGTDTQYF
TRBV6-5,TRBJ1-6,-,TGTGCCACCTTGGCAGGGAGGTATAATTCACCCCTCCACTTT,CATLAGRYNSPLHF
TRBV7-2,TRBJ1-5,TRBD1,TGTGCCAGCACCCCGACAGGGGATCAGCCCCAGCATTTT,CASTPTGDQPQHF
TRBV19,TRBJ1-5,-,TGTGCCAGTAGGGGGCTGACGGATAATCAGCCCCAGCATTTT,CASRGLTDNQPQHF
TRBV5-1,TRBJ2-1,TRBD2,TGCGCCAGCAGCTTGGTGTACGGGGGGGGCAATGAGCAGTTCTTC,CASSLVYGGGNEQFF
TRBV7-9,TRBJ1-1,TRBD1,TGTGCCAGCAGCGAGACAGGGGGTACTGAAGCTTTCTTT,CASSETGGTEAFF
TRBV6-5,TRBJ1-1,-,TGTGCCAGCAGTTACGGGCAGGATAACACTGAAGCTTTCTTT,CASSYGQDNTEAFF
TRBV2,TRBJ1-2,-,TGTGCCAGCAAGCTTGAGGAATCAAACTATGGCTACACCTTC,CASKLEESNYGYTF
TRBV7-7,TRBJ2-1,-,TGTGCTAGCAGCTTAACCACGGGGAATGAGCAGTTCTTC,CASSLTTGNEQFF
TRBV5-1,TRBJ1-3,-,TGCGCCAGCAGCTTGGCTAATCTCAACTCTGGAAACACCATATATTTT,CASSLANLNSGNTIYF
TRBV2,TRBJ1-2,-,TGTGCCAGCACCGGGGGCTATGGCTACACCTTC,CASTGGYGYTF
TRBV5-1,TRBJ1-2,TRBD1,TGCGCCAGCAGCTTGGACAGGGGTGGCTACACCTTC,CASSLDRGGYTF
TRBV7-9,TRBJ1-1,-,TGTGCCAGCAGCTCCCGGACAGCTATGAACACTGAAGCTTTCTTT,CASSSRTAMNTEAFF
TRBV6-1,TRBJ1-6,-,TGTGCCAGCAGTAAGGACAGTGATAATTCACCCCTCCACTTT,CASSKDSDNSPLHF
TRBV27,TRBJ2-5,-,TGTGCCAGCAGTTTAAGCGCGGACCAAGAGACCCAGTACTTC,CASSLSADQETQYF
TRBV5-6,TRBJ1-2,-,TGTGCCAGCAGCTTGGCCGGCAGGGCGGACGGCTACACCTTC,CASSLAGRADGYTF
TRBV6-1,TRBJ1-1,-,TGTGCCAGCACCCACGGGAACACTGAAGCTTTCTTT,CASTHGNTEAFF